In its sample, the clone carrying this T cell receptor beta chain was seen a few times. Naive CD8 cells comprised CD45RO-negative, CCR7-positively selected cells, excluding terminally differentiated effector memory CD45RA+ cells. These data belong to a study of shared clonotypes between healthy human individuals. With 1 base removed from V and 4 bases from J, the gap between germline ends came to 2 bases. The CDR3 is 12 amino acids. Germline V gene lookup returns CDR1 MGHRA and CDR2 YSYEKL. Some clones are missing from TCRdb's copy, which holds only in-frame ones; the method was immunoSEQ multiplex PCR. The sample has about 680,000 clones, approximately 90% seen once.

The genes are TRBV4-1 and TRBJ1-5, with D unresolved. The TCR sequence derives from a man aged 25-45 years in good health. Sequenced sample: naive CD8+ T cells sorted from blood. CDR3: CASSQGNQPQHF. The CDR3 nucleotides are TGCGCCAGCAGCCAAGGGAATCAGCCCCAGCATTTT.